The source of this T cell receptor (beta chain) is a study of T cells expressing NK-cell markers. Across the study: Sorted CD3+CD56+NKG2C+, CD3+CD56+NKG2C- and CD3+CD56-NKG2C+ T cells provided the TCR beta repertoires. One of eight sequenced donors was HCMV-seronegative; the other seven were seropositive. Regarding the study as a whole: Topping the CD3+CD56-NKG2C+ fraction as well were these clonotypes, in a handful of donors.

Generation of TCR beta cDNA was performed by 5'RACE template switching incorporating UMIs. TCRdb re-called the 5' RACE reads and catalogs CDR3 proteins one per entry, DNA excluded. The sample totals some 500,000 distinct CDR3 sequences; its top ten clones hold roughly 1.4%. Of note for this clonotype: The antigen is undetermined.

This TCR was sampled from a woman between 50 and 59 years old in good health. The specimen was blood T cells: a sorted CD56 or NKG2C T cell subset, CD4+ or CD8+ T cells, or bulk PBMC T cells (not recorded which).

CDR3: CASSGTSGANIQYF. This chain joins TRBV25-1 and TRBJ2-4; no DNA is available, so the TRBD2 call from TCRdb remains unchecked. CDR1 is MGHDK, CDR2 SYGVNS, per germline. The CDR3 sequence is 14 residues long.